Presented here are 17 T cell receptor beta chains from one specimen sequenced in a study of blood T cell repertoires in COVID-19. Repertoires were generated with immunoSEQ multiplex PCR, while TCRdb's copy carries only in-frame clones and drops some. This sample has roughly 300,000 clones, with approximately 87% found just once. The sample was peripheral blood. The receptors were sampled from a woman aged 50 to 60 who had recovered from COVID-19.

The chain is built from TRBV2 and TRBJ2-1, with 7 bases that match TRBD1. V trimming: 6 bases; J trimming: 10 bases; junction bases outside the gene matches: 15. The germline V gene encodes CDR1 SNHLY and CDR2 FYNNEI. The CDR3 totals 15 residues. The CDR3 region has the DNA TGTGCCAGCAGATGGGGGACAGCCGAAATCCAGGAGCAGTTCTTC. As protein: CASRWGTAEIQEQFF.

This clone was seen more than once but under ten times. The chain joins TRBV6-4 to TRBJ2-1, with D possibly being TRBD1 (6 bases). The germline gives CDR1 MRHNA, CDR2 SNTAGT. The CDR3 sequence is 17 residues long. Trimming took off 2 bases at V and 0 bases at J, with 14 bases between the two ends. The CDR3 nucleotides are TGTGCCAGCAGTGACGGCGGACAGAAGAGCTCCTACAATGAGCAGTTCTTC. Encoded protein: CASSDGGQKSSYNEQFF.

The chain recombines TRBV28 with TRBJ1-3; no firm D call. The V gene lost 5 bases and the J gene lost 15 bases, with 14 bases spanning the gap. The CDR3 runs to 11 residues. Germline CDR1 reads MDHEN; CDR2 reads SYDVKM. The CDR3 loop is CASSGRRTPYF. DNA for the CDR3: TGTGCCAGCAGTGGGAGGCGGACTCCATATTTT.

The chain links TRBV28 to TRBJ2-1; D is undetermined. The CDR3 totals 11 residues. V lost 7 bases to trimming and J lost 5 bases, with 6 bases between them. The germline gives CDR1 MDHEN, CDR2 SYDVKM. In nucleotides, the CDR3 is TGTGCCAGCACCGTTAACAATGAGCAGTTCTTC. Amino acid sequence: CASTVNNEQFF.

Here the CDR3 DNA reads TGTGCCAGCAGCCTTGCAGGTCGGCCTAACTATGGCTACACCTTC. It encodes CASSLAGRPNYGYTF. The chain joins TRBV28 to TRBJ1-2, with D hard to call. The CDR3 is 15 amino acids. Germline lookup yields CDR1 MDHEN and CDR2 SYDVKM. V was cut by 6 bases and J by 0 bases, with 14 bases left in between.

CDR3 sequence (DNA): TGCAGCGTTACGTACCGGGACAGACCCATGAACACTGAAGCTTTCTTT. Amino acid sequence: CSVTYRDRPMNTEAFF. This sequence joins TRBV29-1 and TRBJ1-1; 7 bases fit TRBD1. The CDR3 length is 16 residues. The trim removed 5 bases at V and 0 bases at J, leaving 12 bases unmatched. Germline assignment: CDR1 SQVTM and CDR2 ANQGSEA.

V and J are TRBV5-6 and TRBJ1-2; possible D gene TRBD1, 5 bases. Germline V gene lookup returns CDR1 SGHDT and CDR2 YYEEEE. There are 13 residues in the CDR3. V was clipped by 2 bases and J by 4 bases, with 9 bases between them. The CDR3 protein is CASSLQVLYGYTF. The CDR3 region has the DNA TGTGCCAGCAGCTTACAGGTGCTCTATGGCTACACCTTC.

V usage is TRBV19 and J usage is TRBJ2-2; D is perhaps TRBD1 (5 bases). Germline V gene data show CDR1 as LNHDA and CDR2 as SQIVND (reference sequence). V lost 6 bases and J 3 bases, leaving 14 bases between the germline ends. The CDR3 has 15 amino acids. The CDR3: CASREGALDTGELFF. DNA for the CDR3: TGTGCCAGTAGAGAAGGGGCGCTGGACACCGGGGAGCTGTTTTTT.

The chain employs TRBV4-3 and TRBJ2-2; D is unresolved. V was shortened by 0 bases and J by 4 bases, with 12 bases between the two germline ends. The CDR3 loop spans 16 amino acids. Germline loops: CDR1 LGHNA, CDR2 YSLEER. The CDR3, as DNA: TGCGCCAGCAGCCAAGATCTCGCCTCGGGCACCGGGGAGCTGTTTTTT. Translating it yields CASSQDLASGTGELFF.

The chain couples TRBV6-2 or TRBV6-3 to TRBJ1-2, with 7 positions matching TRBD1. V lost 2 bases, J lost 4 bases, and 7 bases stayed unmatched. The germline CDR1 and CDR2 sequences are MNHEY and SVGEGT. This CDR3 spans 15 amino acids. The DNA of the CDR3 is TGTGCCAGCAGTTACCCGCAGGGGGGATCCTATGGCTACACCTTC. Translating gives CASSYPQGGSYGYTF.

The gene calls are TRBV7-2 and TRBJ1-2; D is perhaps TRBD1 (5 bases). From germline, CDR1 is SGHTA and CDR2 FQGNSA. Deletions cut 0 bases from V and 6 bases from J, with 14 bases between. The CDR3 is 15 residues long. As DNA, the CDR3 is TGTGCCAGCAGCTTAGCGCAGGCAGGGATAGATGGCTACACCTTC. It yields the protein CASSLAQAGIDGYTF. Looking up the rest from reference TRBV7-2 and TRBJ1-2 gives the full variable domain: GAGVSQSPSNKVTEKGKDVELRCDPISGHTALYWYRQSLGQGLEFLIYFQGNSAPDKSGLPSDRFSAERTGGSVSTLTIQRTQQEDSAVYLCASSLAQAGIDGYTFGSGTRLTVV.

V usage is TRBV5-5 and J usage is TRBJ2-7; TRBD1 aligns across 9 bases. The V gene's germline CDR1 is SGHKS and CDR2 YYEKEE (reference sequence). J was trimmed by 7 bases and V by 4 bases; bases with no gene match: 15. This CDR3 is built from 16 residues. This chain's CDR3 is CASSPQAGQGLWEQYF. The DNA of the CDR3 is TGTGCCAGCAGCCCTCAGGCGGGACAGGGATTGTGGGAGCAGTACTTC.

This clone was observed once. The J gene is TRBJ1-3, the V gene TRBV9; D not certain. V lost 4 bases, J lost 0 bases, and 23 bases lay in between. The CDR3 loop spans 19 amino acids. In germline, CDR1 is SGDLS, CDR2 YYNGEE. The chain's CDR3 is CASSSQLLTGRHSGNTIYF. The CDR3 coding sequence is TGTGCCAGCAGCTCCCAATTATTAACTGGGAGGCACTCTGGAAACACCATATATTTT.

This chain uses TRBV30 with TRBJ2-7; no clear D. Per germline, CDR1 GTSNPN and CDR2 SVGIG (reference sequence). V gave up 3 bases and J gave up 0 bases, with 6 bases separating them. The CDR3 has 12 residues. Written as DNA, the CDR3 is TGTGCCTGGAGGTTCAGCTCCTACGAGCAGTACTTC. Translating gives CAWRFSSYEQYF.

This clone was found a few times. This same CDR3 is encoded by further DNA sequences in the sample. V and J are TRBV7-2 and TRBJ2-1; 8 positions match TRBD2. Per germline, CDR1 SGHTA and CDR2 FQGNSA. Trimming took 0 bases from V and 7 from J; bases not matched to a gene: 5. The length of the CDR3 is 15 residues. The CDR3 here is CASSLASGGLNEQFF. The CDR3 coding sequence is TGTGCCAGCAGCTTAGCGTCGGGAGGGCTAAATGAGCAGTTCTTC.

The genes are TRBV7-2 and TRBJ1-3; TRBD1 matches at 9 bases. The ends lost 5 bases at V and 3 bases at J; junction bases unmatched: 14. The CDR3 contains 18 residues. Germline loops: CDR1 SGHTA, CDR2 FQGNSA. Here the CDR3 DNA reads TGTGCCAGCAGCATTGGACAGGGGATATATAGCGTTGGAAACACCATATATTTT. Protein product: CASSIGQGIYSVGNTIYF.

The V gene is TRBV3-1 (or the pseudogene TRBV3-2), the J gene TRBJ1-3; the D is unclear. The germline V and J ends were trimmed by 7 bases and 3 bases, with 10 bases remaining between them. Germline V gene lookup returns CDR1 LGHDT and CDR2 YNNKEL (reference sequence). This CDR3 spans 13 amino acids. This CDR3 is CASMRGFGNTIYF. The CDR3, as DNA: TGTGCCAGCATGCGAGGCTTTGGAAACACCATATATTTT.